Listed below are T cell receptor beta chains from one sample, sequenced in a study of cytomegalovirus exposure and HLA in healthy donors. Profiled with immunoSEQ multiplex PCR; TCRdb holds only in-frame clones, not every one. The sample shows 300,000 to 450,000 clones, just over 85% of them seen only once. Sequencing used PBMCs. These TCRs come from a woman aged 18-30 years in good health and CMV-seronegative. CDR3s include the opening cysteine and the closing phenylalanine or tryptophan. A D gene is named only where the DNA matches it firmly. Clone size appears in some rows only: once, few, many, or a class for an expanded clone.

v_gene	j_gene	abundance	d_gene	CDR3aa	CDR3nt
TRBV5-1	TRBJ2-1	NA	TRBD2	CASSSTSGGALFNEQFF	TGCGCCAGCAGCTCCACTAGCGGGGGGGCCCTTTTTAATGAGCAGTTCTTC
TRBV6-6	TRBJ1-1	NA	TRBD1	CASSSTGGEAQAFF	TGTGCCAGCAGTTCGACAGGGGGCGAGGCCCAAGCTTTCTTT
TRBV28	TRBJ2-5	once	TRBD2	CASSKGSGGPGQETQYF	TGTGCCAGCAGTAAAGGGAGCGGGGGGCCAGGGCAAGAGACCCAGTACTTC
TRBV2	TRBJ2-5	NA	TRBD1	CASSGTGEFSETQYF	TGTGCCAGCAGTGGGACAGGGGAGTTTTCGGAGACCCAGTACTTC
TRBV21-1	TRBJ2-7	NA	NA	CASRQGRHYYEQYF	TGTGCCAGCCGACAGGGGCGCCATTACTACGAGCAGTACTTC
TRBV19	TRBJ1-5	once	TRBD1	CASSTRTGGLQPQHF	TGTGCCAGTAGTACCAGGACAGGGGGCCTTCAGCCCCAGCATTTT
TRBV6-1	TRBJ1-2	NA	NA	CASRVYRDGYTF	TGTGCCAGCAGGGTTTACAGGGATGGCTACACCTTC
TRBV2	TRBJ2-3	NA	NA	CASNSGRSTDTQYF	TGTGCCAGCAACAGCGGGCGAAGCACAGATACGCAGTATTTT
TRBV28	TRBJ2-5	NA	NA	CASSLHRQAGETQYF	TGTGCCAGCAGTCTCCACCGACAGGCCGGGGAGACCCAGTACTTC
TRBV5-1	TRBJ2-3	NA	TRBD2	CASSLELAGTDTQYF	TGCGCCAGCAGCTTGGAACTAGCGGGCACAGATACGCAGTATTTT
TRBV7-3	TRBJ2-5	NA	TRBD1	CASSPSGRGLQETQYF	TGTGCCAGCAGCCCCTCGGGCAGGGGGCTACAAGAGACCCAGTACTTC
TRBV11-2	TRBJ2-7	once	NA	CASSYQGFYEQYF	TGTGCCAGCAGCTACCAGGGATTCTACGAGCAGTACTTC
TRBV6-6	TRBJ1-2	NA	TRBD1	CASSIDRDGYTF	TGTGCCAGCAGTATCGACAGGGACGGCTACACCTTC
TRBV7-8	TRBJ2-1	once	NA	CASTKDPSPNEQFF	TGTGCCAGCACCAAGGATCCTAGTCCCAATGAGCAGTTCTTC
TRBV23-1	TRBJ1-5	NA	TRBD1	CASSQSRQGGQPQHF	TGCGCCAGCAGTCAATCCCGACAGGGGGGTCAGCCCCAGCATTTT
TRBV30	TRBJ1-2	few	NA	CAWRVGGSYGYTF	TGTGCCTGGCGCGTCGGGGGGTCCTATGGCTACACCTTC
TRBV28	TRBJ1-1	NA	NA	CASFLGGAQYTEAFF	TGTGCCAGCTTTCTCGGGGGGGCCCAGTACACTGAAGCTTTCTTT
TRBV30	TRBJ2-4	once	NA	CAWSPLGRAKNIQYF	TGTGCCTGGAGCCCACTAGGGAGGGCCAAAAACATTCAGTACTTC
TRBV28	TRBJ1-4	NA	NA	CASSSGGVREKLFF	TGTGCCAGCAGTTCGGGAGGAGTACGGGAAAAACTGTTTTTT
TRBV4-1	TRBJ2-7	NA	TRBD2	CASSQFQLAATYEQYF	TGCGCCAGCAGCCAGTTTCAACTAGCGGCGACCTACGAGCAGTACTTC
TRBV10-1	TRBJ2-3	NA	NA	CASSEFGGPSTDTQYF	TGCGCCAGCAGTGAGTTCGGCGGGCCGAGCACAGATACGCAGTATTTT
TRBV27	TRBJ2-7	NA	TRBD1	CASSPYDRVSEQYF	TGTGCCAGCAGTCCGTACGACAGGGTAAGCGAGCAGTACTTC
TRBV19	TRBJ2-2	NA	TRBD2	CASRRGASTGELFF	TGTGCCAGTAGGCGGGGGGCGAGCACCGGGGAGCTGTTTTTT
TRBV4-1	TRBJ1-2	few	NA	CASSQDRQVTTF	TGCGCCAGCAGCCAAGATCGGCAGGTGACCACCTTC
TRBV5-1	TRBJ2-7	NA	NA	CASSPGYEQYF	TGCGCCAGCAGCCCAGGGTACGAGCAGTACTTC
TRBV11-2	TRBJ2-3	NA	TRBD2	CASSLVLAGAEF	TGTGCCAGCAGCTTAGTTCTAGCGGGGGCCGAATTT
TRBV4-1	TRBJ2-3	NA	NA	CASSSPWANAAGSTDTQYF	TGCGCCAGCAGCTCACCATGGGCCAATGCGGCGGGGTCCACAGATACGCAGTATTTT
TRBV4-2	TRBJ2-3	once	TRBD2	CASSSGGITDTQYF	TGTGCCAGCAGTAGCGGGGGAATCACAGATACGCAGTATTTT
TRBV28	TRBJ1-6	NA	NA	CASGTGSYNSPLHF	TGTGCCAGCGGAACAGGGTCTTATAATTCACCCCTCCACTTT
TRBV27	TRBJ2-3	NA	TRBD2	CASHEREGLTDTQYF	TGTGCCAGCCATGAGCGGGAGGGCCTGACAGATACGCAGTATTTT
TRBV2	TRBJ2-1	NA	TRBD1	CASSESGTGGHEQFF	TGTGCCAGCAGTGAGTCCGGGACAGGGGGGCATGAGCAGTTCTTC
TRBV5-1	TRBJ1-2	NA	TRBD1	CASSSWDRGAYGYTF	TGCGCCAGCAGCTCCTGGGACAGGGGGGCCTATGGCTACACCTTC
TRBV18	TRBJ1-5	NA	NA	CASSDSSNQPQHF	TGTGCCAGCTCAGACAGTAGCAATCAGCCCCAGCATTTT
TRBV27	TRBJ2-2	NA	TRBD1	CASRQGNTGELFF	TGTGCCAGCCGACAGGGGAACACCGGGGAGCTGTTTTTT
TRBV19	TRBJ2-3	NA	TRBD2	CASSRRGLAGLANTDTQYF	TGTGCCAGTAGTCGTAGGGGGCTTGCGGGACTAGCGAACACAGATACGCAGTATTTT
TRBV19	TRBJ2-3	NA	NA	CASSPRQRTDTQYF	TGTGCCAGTAGTCCCCGACAGCGCACAGATACGCAGTATTTT
TRBV7-2	TRBJ1-1	NA	NA	CASYDRFGQEAFF	TGTGCCAGCTACGACAGGTTTGGGCAAGAAGCTTTCTTT
TRBV7-8	TRBJ2-2	NA	NA	CASSPQSLYRETRTNTGELFF	TGTGCCAGCAGCCCCCAATCCCTCTATCGGGAGACGCGAACGAACACCGGGGAGCTGTTTTTT
TRBV2	TRBJ1-5	NA	NA	CASSSDRPWEPQHF	TGTGCCAGCAGTTCAGACAGGCCCTGGGAGCCCCAGCATTTT
TRBV5-1	TRBJ2-7	NA	NA	CASSLGTVPLYEQYF	TGCGCCAGCAGCTTGGGGACAGTCCCTCTCTACGAGCAGTACTTC
TRBV19	TRBJ2-3	once	TRBD2	CASSPNPLADFTDTQYF	TGTGCCAGTAGCCCTAACCCACTAGCGGACTTCACAGATACGCAGTATTTT